This is a list of T cell receptor beta chains from one sample in a study of shared clonotypes between healthy human individuals. Method: immunoSEQ multiplex PCR; TCRdb's copy keeps in-frame clones and lacks some. The table shows millions of clones, with 90% to 95% occurring only once. Source material: naive CD4+ T cells sorted from blood. The receptor source for this set is a man aged 18 to 29 in good health. CDR3s include the opening cysteine and the closing phenylalanine or tryptophan. Each record gives: V gene, CDR3 length, D gene, clone size, J gene, CDR3 protein, CDR3 DNA. The D gene is left open where the match is weak. The size of a clone is reported for some rows only, either as once, few or many, or as a class for expanded clones.

TRBV9,15,TRBD1,NA,TRBJ2-5,CASSPWDSITETQYF,TGTGCCAGCAGCCCCTGGGACAGTATAACAGAGACCCAGTACTTC
TRBV10-3,12,NA,NA,TRBJ2-3,CAISEVGDTQYF,TGTGCCATCAGTGAGGTAGGAGATACGCAGTATTTT
TRBV5-1,15,TRBD2,NA,TRBJ2-2,CASSLVAGIAGELFF,TGCGCCAGCAGCTTGGTAGCGGGGATTGCCGGGGAGCTGTTTTTT
TRBV6-5,13,NA,NA,TRBJ2-7,CASRRPSEVQQYF,TGTGCCAGCAGACGCCCCAGCGAAGTCCAGCAGTACTTC
TRBV9,14,NA,once,TRBJ2-7,CASSPTTVSYEQYF,TGTGCCAGCAGCCCGACGACTGTCTCCTACGAGCAGTACTTC
TRBV2,13,TRBD1,NA,TRBJ1-1,CASTRDRDTEAFF,TGTGCCAGCACTCGGGACAGGGACACTGAAGCTTTCTTT
TRBV7-8,16,TRBD2,NA,TRBJ2-3,CASSLAPSGVTDTQYF,TGTGCCAGCAGCTTAGCGCCTAGCGGAGTTACAGATACGCAGTATTTT
TRBV2,16,TRBD1,NA,TRBJ1-1,CASSERRRQGTTEAFF,TGTGCCAGCAGTGAAAGGAGGAGACAGGGTACCACTGAAGCTTTCTTT
TRBV7-9,14,NA,NA,TRBJ2-3,CASSLDKRTDTQYF,TGTGCCAGCAGCTTAGATAAAAGGACAGATACGCAGTATTTT
TRBV5-1,14,NA,NA,TRBJ2-2,CASSLSLGNGELFF,TGCGCCAGCAGCTTGAGTTTGGGAAACGGGGAGCTGTTTTTT
TRBV4-1,16,NA,NA,TRBJ2-2,CASSQVQGLNTGELFF,TGCGCCAGCAGCCAAGTGCAGGGGTTAAACACCGGGGAGCTGTTTTTT
TRBV10-3,13,NA,NA,TRBJ1-6,CAISESAGAPLHF,TGTGCCATCAGTGAGTCGGCAGGAGCACCCCTCCACTTT
TRBV6-1,14,TRBD2,NA,TRBJ2-7,CASSEGGRTYEQYF,TGTGCCAGCAGTGAGGGCGGGAGGACCTACGAGCAGTACTTC
TRBV5-4,15,TRBD2,NA,TRBJ2-5,CASSLASGGLETQYF,TGTGCCAGCAGCTTGGCTAGCGGGGGGCTGGAGACCCAGTACTTC
TRBV10-1,13,TRBD2,few,TRBJ2-7,CASAGDRSYEQYF,TGCGCCAGCGCGGGAGACCGCTCCTACGAGCAGTACTTC
TRBV25-1,14,NA,NA,TRBJ2-4,CASSEGVAKNIQYF,TGTGCCAGCAGTGAGGGCGTAGCCAAAAACATTCAGTACTTC
TRBV9,16,TRBD1,NA,TRBJ1-1,CASSVGTAIGDTEAFF,TGTGCCAGCAGCGTCGGGACAGCTATAGGGGACACTGAAGCTTTCTTT
TRBV7-2,15,NA,NA,TRBJ2-4,CASSLAPGTKNIQYF,TGTGCCAGCAGCTTAGCGCCTGGGACCAAAAACATTCAGTACTTC
TRBV5-6,15,TRBD2,once,TRBJ2-4,CASSLDRGGPNIQYF,TGTGCCAGCAGCTTGGATAGGGGAGGGCCAAACATTCAGTACTTC
TRBV5-1,14,NA,once,TRBJ1-3,CASSPDNYGNTIYF,TGCGCCAGCAGCCCCGACAACTATGGAAACACCATATATTTT
TRBV28,16,NA,NA,TRBJ1-5,CASSPRGLSSNQPQHF,TGTGCCAGCAGTCCCCGCGGGTTGTCGAGCAATCAGCCCCAGCATTTT
TRBV7-9,17,NA,NA,TRBJ2-3,CASSLARLTREIDTQYF,TGTGCCAGCAGCTTAGCCCGACTAACGAGGGAGATAGATACGCAGTATTTT
TRBV5-4,13,NA,NA,TRBJ2-3,CASSSEPLDTQYF,TGTGCCAGCAGCTCCGAGCCCCTAGATACGCAGTATTTT
TRBV10-2,13,NA,NA,TRBJ2-3,CASSVRLQDTQYF,TGCGCCAGCAGTGTGAGGCTTCAAGATACGCAGTATTTT
TRBV30,16,TRBD1,NA,TRBJ1-4,CAWSRPGTGGHEKLFF,TGTGCCTGGAGTCGCCCTGGGACAGGGGGCCATGAAAAACTGTTTTTT
TRBV6-4,13,NA,NA,TRBJ1-2,CASSDSGGRGYTF,TGTGCCAGCAGTGACTCGGGGGGGCGCGGCTACACCTTC
TRBV7-9,14,NA,NA,TRBJ1-5,CASSLGAGNQPQHF,TGTGCCAGCAGCTTAGGGGCAGGCAATCAGCCCCAGCATTTT
TRBV10-2,13,NA,NA,TRBJ2-7,CASNTGWTYEQYF,TGCGCCAGCAATACAGGGTGGACCTACGAGCAGTACTTC
TRBV18,13,NA,NA,TRBJ2-3,CASSPYPTDTQYF,TGTGCCAGCTCACCTTACCCTACAGATACGCAGTATTTT
TRBV18,13,NA,NA,TRBJ2-4,CASSPELEGIQYF,TGTGCCAGCTCACCAGAACTAGAAGGCATTCAGTACTTC
TRBV7-2,14,NA,NA,TRBJ1-2,CASSPRPKDYGYTF,TGTGCCAGCAGCCCTAGACCGAAGGACTATGGCTACACCTTC
TRBV6-5,13,NA,NA,TRBJ1-3,CASRTRSGNTIYF,TGTGCCAGCAGAACCCGCTCTGGAAACACCATATATTTT
TRBV6-1,15,NA,NA,TRBJ2-2,CASSAQQVLTGELFF,TGTGCCAGCAGTGCACAGCAGGTCCTCACCGGGGAGCTGTTTTTT
TRBV29-1,14,NA,NA,TRBJ1-3,CSVRGVETGNTIYF,TGCAGCGTTAGGGGGGTCGAAACTGGAAACACCATATATTTT
TRBV30,11,NA,NA,TRBJ1-2,CAWSRLNGYTF,TGTGCCTGGAGTCGCTTGAATGGCTACACCTTC
TRBV5-4,14,NA,NA,TRBJ2-7,CASSPHRTTNEQYF,TGTGCCAGCAGCCCCCATAGGACTACGAACGAGCAGTACTTC
TRBV28,15,TRBD1,NA,TRBJ2-2,CASSFRTGSPGELFF,TGTGCCAGCAGTTTTAGGACAGGGTCCCCCGGGGAGCTGTTTTTT
TRBV10-3,12,TRBD2,NA,TRBJ2-5,CAAGEARETQYF,TGTGCCGCGGGAGAGGCGCGAGAGACCCAGTACTTC
TRBV7-2,17,NA,NA,TRBJ2-4,CASSVSSSALAKNIQYF,TGTGCCAGCAGCGTATCCTCTTCGGCATTAGCCAAAAACATTCAGTACTTC
TRBV28,12,TRBD1,NA,TRBJ2-7,CAVTGAIYEQYF,TGTGCCGTCACAGGGGCGATCTACGAGCAGTACTTC